Shown below are 25 T cell receptor beta chains from a single sample sequenced in a study of radiation and T cells in renal cell carcinoma. Time point noted: baseline pretreatment blood. Indicated treatment: 15 Gy SBRT to primary tumor, nephrectomy 4 weeks later. Sequenced by immunoSEQ multiplex PCR; TCRdb stores in-frame clones only, minus some. The top ten hold around 3% of the sample, which has approximately 120,000 clones, roughly 80% seen once. The input for sequencing was blood, taken from a patient whose treatment included radiotherapy and nephrectomy. All receptors come from a woman aged 55 to 70 with renal cell carcinoma.

The rearrangement joins TRBV20-1 to TRBJ2-7; D call uncertain. V lost 3 bases, J lost 3 bases, and 6 bases lay in between. Germline CDR1 DFQATT, CDR2 SNEGSKA (reference sequence). The CDR3 has 11 amino acids. The CDR3 spells CSARGSYEQYF. CDR3 nucleotides: TGCAGTGCTAGGGGAAGCTACGAGCAGTACTTC.

The gene calls are TRBV10-3 and TRBJ2-5; 10 bases map to TRBD1. CDR1 and CDR2 (germline): ENHRY, SYGVKD. V dropped 8 bases and J dropped 0; count of bases not matched to a gene: 6. The CDR3 loop spans 15 amino acids. Here the CDR3 reads CAIREGQGNQETQYF. The DNA of the CDR3 is TGTGCCATCCGCGAGGGACAGGGGAACCAAGAGACCCAGTACTTC.

A few counts support this clone. This chain joins TRBV28 and TRBJ2-7; no reliable D call. The V end was cut by 5 bases, the J end by 7 bases, with 9 bases between. The CDR3 contains 11 residues. Germline V gives CDR1 MDHEN, CDR2 SYDVKM. CDR3 amino acids: CASSPRWEQYF. In DNA, the CDR3 is TGTGCCAGCAGTCCACGGTGGGAGCAGTACTTC. Looking up the rest from reference TRBV28 and TRBJ2-7 gives the full variable domain: DVKVTQSSRYLVKRTGEKVFLECVQDMDHENMFWYRQDPGLGLRLIYFSYDVKMKEKGDIPEGYSVSREKKERFSLILESASTNQTSMYLCASSPRWEQYFGPGTRLTVT.

J is TRBJ1-2 and V is TRBV6-1; D possibly corresponds to TRBD1 (5 bases). Germline CDR1 MNHNS, CDR2 SASEGT. This CDR3 contains 12 residues. The germline V and J ends were trimmed by 8 bases and 5 bases, with 12 bases remaining between them. DNA for the CDR3: TGTGCCAGCGCCGACAGCCAATATGGCTACACCTTC. It specifies CASADSQYGYTF.

The chain joins TRBV11-2 to TRBJ2-5, with D perhaps TRBD1 (6 bases). CDR3 length equals 17 residues. Trimming left V 4 bases short and J 4 bases short, with 22 bases between. CDR1 is SGHAT and CDR2 is FQNNGV in the germline V gene. In DNA form, the CDR3 reads TGTGCCAGCAGCTCACCCTCTACCCCAGGGGCAGGAGAGACCCAGTACTTC. Protein: CASSSPSTPGAGETQYF.

V gene TRBV28 combines with J gene TRBJ1-2; unclear D gene. CDR1 MDHEN and CDR2 SYDVKM come from the germline V gene. Trimming took 2 bases from V and 7 from J, leaving 11 bases between them. This CDR3 has 13 amino acids. Written as DNA, the CDR3 is TGTGCCAGCAGTTTAAGCGCTGGAGGTGGCTACACCTTC. Translated, it gives CASSLSAGGGYTF.

This clone has more than one count but fewer than ten. V usage is TRBV9 and J usage is TRBJ2-1; 10 bases line up with TRBD2. CDR1 is SGDLS, CDR2 YYNGEE, per germline. The CDR3 sequence is 18 residues long. V lost 4 bases, J lost 8 bases, and 18 bases stayed unmatched. CDR3 region: CASSSSGGSSGSSDEQFF. The CDR3 DNA reads TGTGCCAGCAGCTCATCAGGGGGGTCTAGCGGGAGTTCCGATGAGCAGTTCTTC.

The chain is built from TRBV19 and TRBJ1-4, with a weak D call TRBD1 (6 bases). The CDR3 has 14 amino acids. Trimming took 3 bases from V and 8 from J, leaving 13 bases between them. Germline CDR1 reads LNHDA; CDR2 reads SQIVND (reference sequence). The CDR3 DNA sequence: TGTGCCAGTAGTATGTCGGGGGGCGAGGAAAAACTGTTTTTT. This gives the protein CASSMSGGEEKLFF.

This chain connects TRBV6-5 to TRBJ1-1; D is possibly TRBD1 (5 bases). The CDR3 spans 14 residues. The V end lost 5 bases, the J end lost 3 bases, and 13 bases lay between the germline ends. The germline V gene has CDR1 MNHEY and CDR2 SVGAGI. CDR3 nucleotide sequence: TGTGCCAGCAGTAAAGGGGTGAGCTACACTGAAGCTTTCTTT. Translating gives CASSKGVSYTEAFF.

The DNA for the CDR3 is TGTGCCAGCAGCTTCGGGACAAGGATCACTGAAGCTTTCTTT. Translating it yields CASSFGTRITEAFF. The chain links TRBV5-4 to TRBJ1-1; a weak D match, TRBD1 (6 bases). Germline V gene sequence: CDR1 SGHNT, CDR2 YYREEE (reference sequence). V was cut by 2 bases and J by 4 bases, with 12 bases left in between. The CDR3 spans 14 residues.

CDR3 amino acids: CASSSQGDNEQFF. In DNA form, the CDR3 reads TGTGCCAGCTCATCCCAGGGAGACAATGAGCAGTTCTTC. The rearrangement links TRBV18 to TRBJ2-1, with D possibly being TRBD1 or TRBD2 (5 bases each). Per germline, CDR1 KGHSH and CDR2 LQKENI. V lost 5 bases, J lost 5 bases, and 10 bases lay in between. The CDR3 runs to 13 residues.

The chain combines TRBV5-4 with TRBJ2-7; tentative D call: TRBD1 (5 bases). V shed 5 bases and J shed 5 bases, with 14 bases lying between them. Looked up from germline, CDR1 is SGHNT and CDR2 is YYREEE (reference sequence). This CDR3 has 13 residues. The CDR3 DNA reads TGTGCCAGCAGTTTTGGAACAGGCGACGAGCAGTACTTC. As protein: CASSFGTGDEQYF.

V and J are TRBV29-1 and TRBJ2-7; 7 bases match TRBD2. The CDR3 has 15 residues. CDR1 SQVTM and CDR2 ANQGSEA come from the germline V gene. Trimming removed 0 bases from V and 0 bases from J; junction bases left unmatched: 5. The DNA of the CDR3 is TGCAGCGTTGAAGATGCCGGGACTAACTCCTACGAGCAGTACTTC. It specifies CSVEDAGTNSYEQYF.

The chain recombines TRBV10-3 with TRBJ2-7; 11 bases match TRBD1. Germline CDR1 is ENHRY and CDR2 is SYGVKD. This CDR3 spans 17 amino acids. The J segment lost 4 bases and the V segment lost 4 bases, leaving 12 bases of the junction unmatched. CDR3 in DNA: TGTGCCATCAGTGGGTCTCACCGAGGGACAGGGGGGTACGAGCAGTACTTC. It translates to CAISGSHRGTGGYEQYF.

The chain employs TRBV4-1 and TRBJ2-7; 7 bases match TRBD2. The CDR3 has 15 residues. The junction had 4 bases not matched to a gene; V was cut back by 1 base and J by 1 base. The V gene's germline CDR1 is MGHRA and CDR2 YSYEKL. The chain's CDR3 is CASSQVGTMSYEQYF. CDR3 sequence (DNA): TGCGCCAGCAGCCAAGTTGGGACTATGTCCTACGAGCAGTACTTC.

The CDR3 here is CASSPPTGGNTEAFF. The CDR3 region has the DNA TGTGCCAGCAGTCCCCCGACAGGGGGGAACACTGAAGCTTTCTTT. The chain is built from TRBV28 and TRBJ1-1; 9 positions match TRBD1. The CDR3 is 15 residues long. Germline trimming cut 5 bases from V and 1 base from J; bases unmatched to any gene: 5. Germline V gene sequence: CDR1 MDHEN, CDR2 SYDVKM.

This chain connects TRBV15 to TRBJ1-4; tentatively, D is TRBD1 (6 bases). Trimming left V 4 bases short and J 8 bases short, with 17 bases between. Germline V gene data show CDR1 as LNHNV and CDR2 as YYDKDF (reference sequence). The CDR3 spans 15 residues. CDR3 DNA: TGTGCCACCAGCATCCCCAGGGGCCTAGAAGAAAAACTGTTTTTT. This codes for CATSIPRGLEEKLFF.

This clone occurred a few times. V gene TRBV29-1 combines with J gene TRBJ1-1; no firm D call. The V end lost 1 base, the J end lost 1 base, and 7 bases lay between the germline ends. Germline CDR1 reads SQVTM; CDR2 reads ANQGSEA. The CDR3 contains 13 residues. CDR3 in amino acids: CSVEVTGNTEAFF. DNA for the CDR3: TGCAGCGTTGAAGTTACGGGGAACACTGAAGCTTTCTTT.

The chain employs TRBV6-6 and TRBJ2-3; maybe TRBD2 (6 bases). The germline V gene has CDR1 MNHNY and CDR2 SVGAGI (reference sequence). V lost 6 bases to trimming and J lost 2 bases, with 12 bases between them. The CDR3 is 14 residues long. The CDR3 DNA sequence: TGTGCCAGCAGCCGGCGGGGTACCACAGATACGCAGTATTTT. This encodes CASSRRGTTDTQYF.

The chain combines TRBV7-9 with TRBJ2-2, with 8 positions matching TRBD2. Germline V gene sequence: CDR1 SEHNR, CDR2 FQNEAQ (reference sequence). CDR3 length equals 17 residues. V trimming: 7 bases; J trimming: 3 bases; junction bases outside the gene matches: 13. The CDR3 loop is CASTTGGLRAHTGELFF. For the CDR3, the DNA is TGTGCCAGCACGACGGGAGGGCTTAGAGCGCACACCGGGGAGCTGTTTTTT. Using reference TRBV7-9 and TRBJ2-2 for the parts outside the CDR3, the full variable domain is DTGVSQNPRHKITKRGQNVTFRCDPISEHNRLYWYRQTLGQGPEFLTYFQNEAQLEKSRLLSDRFSAERPKGSFSTLEIQRTEQGDSAMYLCASTTGGLRAHTGELFFGEGSRLTVL.

V and J are TRBV7-3 and TRBJ2-7; 8 nucleotides line up with TRBD2. Losses at the gene ends were 5 bases for V and 8 bases for J; bases not matched to a gene: 20. The germline gives CDR1 SGHTA, CDR2 FQGTGA. The CDR3 has 17 amino acids. The CDR3, as DNA: TGTGCCAGCAGCCCTGGGGCGGCGGGAGGCCATACCTCCCAGCAGTACTTC. Its translation: CASSPGAAGGHTSQQYF.

The chain combines TRBV5-5 with TRBJ2-7; tentative D call: TRBD1 (6 bases). V was trimmed by 4 bases and J by 7 bases, leaving 18 bases between them. The CDR3 extends over 14 amino acids. Germline V gene data show CDR1 as SGHKS and CDR2 as YYEKEE (reference sequence). CDR3 nucleotides: TGTGCCAGCAGCAACAAAGGCAGGGGCGGGGAGCAGTACTTC. Translation: CASSNKGRGGEQYF.

The chain is built from TRBV6-5 and TRBJ2-7; 13 nucleotides agree with TRBD2. V lost 9 bases and J lost 5; bases outside the gene matches: 7. Germline lookup yields CDR1 MNHEY and CDR2 SVGAGI. The CDR3 has 14 residues. The CDR3 region is CASGSGLAGDEQYF. The CDR3 nucleotides read TGTGCCAGTGGGTCAGGACTAGCGGGAGACGAGCAGTACTTC.

This chain connects TRBV28 to TRBJ1-2; 7 nucleotides agree with TRBD1. Losses at the gene ends were 4 bases for V and 3 bases for J; bases not matched to a gene: 5. The length of the CDR3 is 14 residues. Germline assignment: CDR1 MDHEN and CDR2 SYDVKM. As DNA, the CDR3 is TGTGCCAGCAGTTCCGCAGGGGGGGACTATGGCTACACCTTC. Protein product: CASSSAGGDYGYTF.

The chain couples TRBV28 to TRBJ2-7, with 8 bases that match TRBD1. The length of the CDR3 is 15 residues. J lost 3 bases, V lost 7 bases, and 11 bases had no gene match. CDR1 and CDR2 from the germline V gene are MDHEN and SYDVKM. The CDR3 loop is CASTSRTGRRYEQYF. The CDR3 coding sequence is TGTGCCAGCACCTCCCGGACAGGGCGTCGCTACGAGCAGTACTTC.